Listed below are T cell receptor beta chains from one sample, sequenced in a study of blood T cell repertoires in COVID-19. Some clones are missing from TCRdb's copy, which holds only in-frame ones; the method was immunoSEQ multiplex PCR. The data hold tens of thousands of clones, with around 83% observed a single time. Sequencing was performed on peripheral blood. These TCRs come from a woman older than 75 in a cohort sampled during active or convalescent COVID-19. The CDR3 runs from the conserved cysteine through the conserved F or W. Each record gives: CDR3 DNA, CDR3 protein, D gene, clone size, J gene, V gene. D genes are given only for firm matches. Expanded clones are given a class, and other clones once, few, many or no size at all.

CDR3 DNA: TGTGCCAGCAGCTTAGAGACTAGCGGGCCGGTGGGCTACGAGCAGTACTTC; CDR3 protein: CASSLETSGPVGYEQYF; D gene: TRBD2; clone size: -; J gene: TRBJ2-7; V gene: TRBV7-2
CDR3 DNA: TGTGCCAGCAGCCTCACCCCGGGACAGTATTATGGCTACACCTTC; CDR3 protein: CASSLTPGQYYGYTF; D gene: TRBD1; clone size: -; J gene: TRBJ1-2; V gene: TRBV7-3
CDR3 DNA: TGCGCCAGCAGCTCCGGGACTAGCGTCACAGATACGCAGTATTTT; CDR3 protein: CASSSGTSVTDTQYF; D gene: TRBD2; clone size: -; J gene: TRBJ2-3; V gene: TRBV5-1
CDR3 DNA: TGTGCCAGCAGGCCAGGAGGAAGCGGGATCTACAATGAGCAGTTCTTC; CDR3 protein: CASRPGGSGIYNEQFF; D gene: TRBD2; clone size: -; J gene: TRBJ2-1; V gene: TRBV28
CDR3 DNA: TGTGCCAGCAGTCCCTTGAGGGAGGGGGGCTACACCTTC; CDR3 protein: CASSPLREGGYTF; D gene: -; clone size: -; J gene: TRBJ1-2; V gene: TRBV6-5
CDR3 DNA: TGTGCCAGCAGCGGACAGGGGCACTCACCCCTCCACTTT; CDR3 protein: CASSGQGHSPLHF; D gene: TRBD1; clone size: -; J gene: TRBJ1-6; V gene: TRBV3-1/TRBV3-2
CDR3 DNA: TGTGCCATCAGTGAGTCCCCCGACAATGAGCAGTTCTTC; CDR3 protein: CAISESPDNEQFF; D gene: -; clone size: -; J gene: TRBJ2-1; V gene: TRBV10-3
CDR3 DNA: TGTGCCAGCAGCTTCCTGGGCCCGAACACTGAAGCTTTCTTT; CDR3 protein: CASSFLGPNTEAFF; D gene: -; clone size: -; J gene: TRBJ1-1; V gene: TRBV9
CDR3 DNA: TGCGCCAGCATTACGGGACTAGCGGGAGACTTTCAAGAGACCCAGTACTTC; CDR3 protein: CASITGLAGDFQETQYF; D gene: TRBD2; clone size: -; J gene: TRBJ2-5; V gene: TRBV10-2
CDR3 DNA: TGTGCCAGCTCACCACCGATGGGCGAGACCCAGTACTTC; CDR3 protein: CASSPPMGETQYF; D gene: -; clone size: -; J gene: TRBJ2-5; V gene: TRBV18
CDR3 DNA: TGTGCCAGCAGTGAAAGTGGGAGGGCCAATGAGCAGTTCTTC; CDR3 protein: CASSESGRANEQFF; D gene: TRBD2; clone size: -; J gene: TRBJ2-1; V gene: TRBV6-1
CDR3 DNA: TGTGCCAGCAGTTACTCCGGGGGCCAGTACTTC; CDR3 protein: CASSYSGGQYF; D gene: -; clone size: -; J gene: TRBJ2-5; V gene: TRBV6-2/TRBV6-3
CDR3 DNA: TGCGCCAGCAGCCCTAGTCAGGGGACAGGGGTTGTAAACACCATATATTTT; CDR3 protein: CASSPSQGTGVVNTIYF; D gene: TRBD1; clone size: few; J gene: TRBJ1-3; V gene: TRBV4-1
CDR3 DNA: TGTGCCAGCAGCCTAGCGGGACGCTACAATGAGCAGTTCTTC; CDR3 protein: CASSLAGRYNEQFF; D gene: TRBD2; clone size: -; J gene: TRBJ2-1; V gene: TRBV3-1/TRBV3-2
CDR3 DNA: TGTGCCAGTAGCCCCGGCTTGCAGGTGTCTCAGCCCCAGCATTTT; CDR3 protein: CASSPGLQVSQPQHF; D gene: -; clone size: -; J gene: TRBJ1-5; V gene: TRBV19
CDR3 DNA: TGTGCCAGTGGGGCAGGGCCCAGCACAGATACGCAGTATTTT; CDR3 protein: CASGAGPSTDTQYF; D gene: -; clone size: -; J gene: TRBJ2-3; V gene: TRBV19
CDR3 DNA: TGTGCCAGCATCGGTCTACAGTGGCCAAATGAGCAGTTCTTC; CDR3 protein: CASIGLQWPNEQFF; D gene: -; clone size: -; J gene: TRBJ2-1; V gene: TRBV2
CDR3 DNA: TGTGCCAGCACCCCGGGCGGGAGCTACAATGAGCAGTTCTTC; CDR3 protein: CASTPGGSYNEQFF; D gene: TRBD2; clone size: -; J gene: TRBJ2-1; V gene: TRBV2
CDR3 DNA: TGTGCCAGCAGCGTGGGGCAGATCTATGGCTACACCTTC; CDR3 protein: CASSVGQIYGYTF; D gene: -; clone size: -; J gene: TRBJ1-2; V gene: TRBV12-3/TRBV12-4
CDR3 DNA: TGTGCCCTTCTTGGTCGGGGTGCGGAGCGCTACACCTTC; CDR3 protein: CALLGRGAERYTF; D gene: -; clone size: -; J gene: TRBJ1-2; V gene: TRBV6-5
CDR3 DNA: TGCACCAGCAAGAGGGGTGGGAGGTCAGACTGGGAGCTGTTTTTT; CDR3 protein: CTSKRGGRSDWELFF; D gene: -; clone size: -; J gene: TRBJ2-2; V gene: TRBV1
CDR3 DNA: TGTGCCAGCTCACCACCGGGACAAGGGGAGCAGTACTTC; CDR3 protein: CASSPPGQGEQYF; D gene: -; clone size: -; J gene: TRBJ2-7; V gene: TRBV18
CDR3 DNA: TGTGCCACCACCCTTAGCGGGAGTTGGAATGAGCAGTTCTTC; CDR3 protein: CATTLSGSWNEQFF; D gene: TRBD2; clone size: once; J gene: TRBJ2-1; V gene: TRBV15
CDR3 DNA: TGTGCCAGCAGTTCTTGGACAGGGATGGGGCCTGAAGCTTTCTTT; CDR3 protein: CASSSWTGMGPEAFF; D gene: TRBD1; clone size: -; J gene: TRBJ1-1; V gene: TRBV27
CDR3 DNA: TGTGCCAGCTGGACAGAGACGAACACTGAAGCTTTCTTT; CDR3 protein: CASWTETNTEAFF; D gene: -; clone size: few; J gene: TRBJ1-1; V gene: TRBV2